This T cell receptor (beta chain) is drawn from a study of lymphopenia after photon versus proton radiotherapy. Study results and caveats: Under photons, naive T cells and diversity fell while effector/memory populations rose. Larger post-nadir TCR diversity loss correlated inversely with survival in deceased patients. After the lymphocyte nadir, photon-treated repertoires showed oligoclonal expansion, especially of CD8+ Temra cells.

Turning to this clone: Its cognate antigen is unknown.

Profiling relied on immunoSEQ multiplex PCR, and the TCRdb table lists in-frame clones only, not all of them. Of some 25,000 clones detected, roughly 87% appear once; the ten largest clones hold under 4.5%. This sample comprised peripheral blood, obtained from a patient treated with photon-based radiotherapy. The TCR comes from a woman in her forties or fifties with pancreatic cancer.

The CDR3 sequence is CASSLRFAEAFF. In DNA form, the CDR3 reads TGTGCCAGCAGCTTGAGGTTCGCTGAAGCTTTCTTT. V gene TRBV5-6 combines with J gene TRBJ1-1, with no clear D. Germline V lookup: CDR1 SGHDT, CDR2 YYEEEE. CDR3 size: 12 residues. V lost 1 base and J lost 6, with 7 bases in between.